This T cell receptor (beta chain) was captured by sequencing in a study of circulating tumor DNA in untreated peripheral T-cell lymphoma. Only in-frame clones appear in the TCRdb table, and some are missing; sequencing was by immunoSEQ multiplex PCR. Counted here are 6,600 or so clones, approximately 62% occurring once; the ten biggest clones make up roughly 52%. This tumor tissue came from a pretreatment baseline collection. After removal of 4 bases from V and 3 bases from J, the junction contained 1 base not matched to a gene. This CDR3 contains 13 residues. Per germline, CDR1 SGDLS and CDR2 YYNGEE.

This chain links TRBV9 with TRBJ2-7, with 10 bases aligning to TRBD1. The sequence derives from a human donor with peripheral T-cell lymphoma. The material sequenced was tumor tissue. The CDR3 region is CASSWTGGYEQYF. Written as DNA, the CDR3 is TGTGCCAGCAGCTGGACAGGGGGCTACGAGCAGTACTTC. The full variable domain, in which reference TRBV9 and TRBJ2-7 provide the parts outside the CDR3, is DSGVTQTPKHLITATGQRVTLRCSPRSGDLSVYWYQQSLDQGLQFLIQYYNGEERAKGNILERFSAQQFPDLHSELNLSSLELGDSALYFCASSWTGGYEQYFGPGTRLTVT.